Listed below are T cell receptor beta chains from one sample, sequenced in a study of T cell responses to AZD1222 COVID-19 vaccine. TCRdb keeps only in-frame clones here, not all; method: immunoSEQ multiplex PCR. The profile covers tens of thousands of clones, with around four fifths appearing a single time and 18% taken by the ten largest. This specimen consisted of peripheral blood, obtained 28 days after the second AZD1222 dose. The receptors originated from an adult who received the AZD1222 COVID-19 vaccine. Each CDR3 is given with its conserved first and last residue.

>TRBV20-1|TRBJ2-1
CSARQGFEQFF
>TRBV9|TRBJ1-2
CASSASLLYGYTF
>TRBV5-8|TRBJ2-1
CASSLGEGLAYNEQFF
>TRBV12-3/TRBV12-4|TRBJ2-5
CASSFSGETQYF
>TRBV6-5|TRBJ1-2
CASSYLNRVGGGYTF
>TRBV9|TRBJ2-7
CASSPGWGDEQYF
>TRBV7-9|TRBJ1-2
CASSLVEQADGYTF
>TRBV5-4|TRBJ1-2
CASSAYRGRSLGYTF
>TRBV7-5|TRBJ2-5
CARILPYRGTIETQYF
>TRBV20-1|TRBJ1-1
CSASLAAEAFF
>TRBV25-1|TRBJ2-2
CASSLLGGELFF
>TRBV2|TRBJ1-1
CASGDILRAFF
>TRBV10-3|TRBJ2-3
CAISESRDTQYF
>TRBV19|TRBJ2-1
CASSQNPPGIAFF
>TRBV6-4|TRBJ2-2
CASSTGFTGELFF
>TRBV6-5|TRBJ2-3
CASSYLASGSTDTQYF
>TRBV5-4|TRBJ2-2
CATRMGLAGRSGELFF
>TRBV5-1|TRBJ2-3
CASSLGRGGGTDTQYF
>TRBV7-6|TRBJ2-3
CASSLPYTTDTQYF
>TRBV19|TRBJ1-1
CASGGGVMNTEAFF
>TRBV19|TRBJ1-4
CASRTRGRSPNEKLFF
>TRBV6-5|TRBJ2-1
CASSFRQGMEFF
>TRBV12-3/TRBV12-4|TRBJ1-2
CASSLWGYGYTF
>TRBV11-3|TRBJ2-1
CASSPGQGGNEQFF
>TRBV6-5|TRBJ1-5
CASSGTGKGQPQHF
>TRBV6-5|TRBJ2-7
CASSSSPGSTYEQYF
>TRBV29-1|TRBJ1-2
CSVSRDPTNYGYTF
>TRBV5-4|TRBJ2-3
CASTYPTSGSTDTQYF
>TRBV5-1|TRBJ1-1
CASSLGLPNTEAFF
>TRBV5-6|TRBJ1-2
CASSLRGGYGYTF
>TRBV2|TRBJ2-7
CASGPGGLAGKSYEQYF
>TRBV29-1|TRBJ1-2
CSTDGTGGVDGYTF
>TRBV7-8|TRBJ1-6
CASSEGPYNSPLHF
>TRBV5-1|TRBJ2-2
CASSRLDRGSPNTGELFF
>TRBV6-5|TRBJ1-4
CASSSLLGGAEKLFF
>TRBV5-1|TRBJ2-2
CASSLQVGELFF
>TRBV2|TRBJ1-2
CASHHFTADYGYTF
>TRBV13|TRBJ2-2
CASSARVGVTTGELFF
>TRBV5-1|TRBJ1-1
CASSLVASFPEAFF
>TRBV5-6|TRBJ1-1
CASSLASGAEAFF